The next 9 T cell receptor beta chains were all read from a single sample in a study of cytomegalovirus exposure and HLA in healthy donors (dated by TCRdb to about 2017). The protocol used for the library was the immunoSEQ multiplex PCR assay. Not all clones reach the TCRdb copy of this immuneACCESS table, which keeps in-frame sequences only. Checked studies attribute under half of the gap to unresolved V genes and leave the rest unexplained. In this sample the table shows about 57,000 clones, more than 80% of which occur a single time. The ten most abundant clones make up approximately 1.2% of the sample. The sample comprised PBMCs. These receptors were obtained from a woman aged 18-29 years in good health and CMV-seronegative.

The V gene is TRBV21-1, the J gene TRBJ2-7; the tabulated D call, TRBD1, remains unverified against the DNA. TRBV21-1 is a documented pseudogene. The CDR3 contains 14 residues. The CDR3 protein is CASLPTGLSYEQYF. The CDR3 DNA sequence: TGTGCCAGCTTACCGACAGGGCTTTCCTACGAGCAGTACTTC.

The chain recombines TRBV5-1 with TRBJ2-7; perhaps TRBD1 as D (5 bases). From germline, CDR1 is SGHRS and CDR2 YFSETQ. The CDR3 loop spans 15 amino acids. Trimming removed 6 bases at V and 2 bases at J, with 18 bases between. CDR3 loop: CASTEEAAGPYEQYF. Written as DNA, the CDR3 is TGCGCCAGCACCGAAGAGGCGGCAGGGCCCTACGAGCAGTACTTC.

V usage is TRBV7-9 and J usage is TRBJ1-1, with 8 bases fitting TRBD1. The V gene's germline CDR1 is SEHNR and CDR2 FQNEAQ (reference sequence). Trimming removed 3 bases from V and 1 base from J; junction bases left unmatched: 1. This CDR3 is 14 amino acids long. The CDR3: CASSFGQGNTEAFF. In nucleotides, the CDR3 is TGTGCCAGCAGCTTCGGACAGGGGAACACTGAAGCTTTCTTT.

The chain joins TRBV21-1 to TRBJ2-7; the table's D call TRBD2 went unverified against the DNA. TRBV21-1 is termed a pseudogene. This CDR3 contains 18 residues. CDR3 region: CASSATGLAGVPSYEQYF. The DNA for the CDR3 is TGTGCCAGCAGCGCCACCGGACTAGCGGGAGTTCCCTCCTACGAGCAGTACTTC.

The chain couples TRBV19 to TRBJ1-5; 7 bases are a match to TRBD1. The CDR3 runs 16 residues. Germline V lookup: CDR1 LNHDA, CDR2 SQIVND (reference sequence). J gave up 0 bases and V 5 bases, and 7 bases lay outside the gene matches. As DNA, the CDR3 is TGTGCCAGTAGTGCGCCGACAGGGCGTAGCAATCAGCCCCAGCATTTT. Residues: CASSAPTGRSNQPQHF.

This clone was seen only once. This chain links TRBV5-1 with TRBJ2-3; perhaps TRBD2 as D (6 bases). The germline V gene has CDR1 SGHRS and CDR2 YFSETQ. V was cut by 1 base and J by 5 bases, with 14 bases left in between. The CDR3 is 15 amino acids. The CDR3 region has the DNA TGCGCCAGCAGCTTGCCCTTTGGGGGGAGAGATACGCAGTATTTT. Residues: CASSLPFGGRDTQYF.

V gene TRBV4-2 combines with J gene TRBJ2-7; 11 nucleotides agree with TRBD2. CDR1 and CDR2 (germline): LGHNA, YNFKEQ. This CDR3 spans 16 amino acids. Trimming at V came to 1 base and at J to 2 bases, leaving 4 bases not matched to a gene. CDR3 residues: CASSQGGLADPYEQYF. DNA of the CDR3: TGTGCCAGCAGCCAAGGGGGACTAGCGGATCCCTACGAGCAGTACTTC.

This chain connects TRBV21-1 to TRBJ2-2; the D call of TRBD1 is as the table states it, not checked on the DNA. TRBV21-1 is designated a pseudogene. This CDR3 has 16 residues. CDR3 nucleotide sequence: TGTGCCAGCAGCAAAGAAAGGACAGGGTCCACCGGGGAGCTGTTTTTT. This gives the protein CASSKERTGSTGELFF.

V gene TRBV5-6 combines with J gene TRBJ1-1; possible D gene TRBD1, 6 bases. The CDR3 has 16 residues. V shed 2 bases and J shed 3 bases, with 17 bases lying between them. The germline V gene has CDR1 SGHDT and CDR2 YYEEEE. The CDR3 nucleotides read TGTGCCAGCAGCTTTAGTTCCAGGGGAAGGGACACTGAAGCTTTCTTT. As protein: CASSFSSRGRDTEAFF.